The 27 T cell receptor beta chains reported below all come from one sample, sequenced in a study of T cell repertoires in cytomegalovirus infection (dated by TCRdb to about 2019). These TCRs' antigens remain unknown. The run used an Illumina HiSeq 1500. TCRdb trimmed the raw reads at Q25, called clones with MiXCR and kept productive beta chains. Rows merge per CDR3 protein into single entries with the most common DNA and genes. For this sample the table gives around 770,000 distinct CDR3 sequences, of which roughly 28% were detected only once. Approximately 14% of the sample rests with the top ten. The sample's treatment or condition label, in plain terms: in vitro stimulation with specific CMV peptide epitopes to enrich CMV-specific T cells. The specimen was cultured CD8+ T cells from PBMCs, collected from culture after CMV antigen stimulation. The receptor set was obtained from a human donor in good health (CMV status not recorded). Some clones in this sample may be carry-over from other donors' samples.

There are a few counts of this clonotype. This sequence joins TRBV12-3 or TRBV12-4 and TRBJ1-5, with TRBD1 as a possible D gene (5 bases). The length of the CDR3 is 15 residues. V was cut by 6 bases and J by 7 bases, with 19 bases left in between. In DNA form, the CDR3 reads TGTGCCAGCAGCCCCGAGCCCTGGGGCGCCCAGCCCCAGCATTTT. It specifies CASSPEPWGAQPQHF.

The V and J genes are TRBV20-1 and TRBJ2-5, with TRBD2 matching over 15 bases. The germline V gene encodes CDR1 DFQATT and CDR2 SNEGSKA (reference sequence). V trimming: 5 bases; J trimming: 4 bases; junction bases outside the gene matches: 5. This CDR3 is built from 15 residues. In DNA, the CDR3 is TGCAGTGCTTTCTGGACTAGCGGGGGGGTAGAGACCCAGTACTTC. Amino acid sequence: CSAFWTSGGVETQYF.

This chain links TRBV29-1 with TRBJ1-1; a possible D gene is TRBD1 (5 bases). Germline-derived CDR1 and CDR2 are SQVTM and ANQGSEA. This CDR3 is 10 amino acids long. V was shortened by 7 bases and J by 7 bases, with 10 bases between the two germline ends. In DNA form, the CDR3 reads TGCAGCGCTACAGGAGGTGAAGCTTTCTTT. It yields the protein CSATGGEAFF.

This clonotype occurred a few times. The chain has TRBV10-3 and TRBJ1-4; D remains ambiguous. CDR3 size: 15 residues. CDR1 is ENHRY, CDR2 SYGVKD, per germline. Trimming shortened V by 6 bases and J by 7 bases, and 18 bases separated the two germline ends. The CDR3 here is CAISDPGREGEKLFF. The CDR3 DNA is TGTGCCATCAGCGACCCGGGAAGGGAAGGTGAAAAACTGTTTTTT.

The V and J genes are TRBV7-8 and TRBJ1-4, with TRBD1 as a possible D gene (5 bases). CDR1 is SGHVS and CDR2 is FQNEAQ in the germline V gene. CDR3 length: 17 residues. Trimming stripped 1 base from V and 2 bases from J, with 14 bases between. The CDR3 loop reads CASSLEGRRGTNEKLFF. The CDR3 DNA reads TGTGCCAGCAGCTTAGAGGGCAGGCGGGGCACTAATGAAAAACTGTTTTTT.

This clonotype was detected only a few times. V gene TRBV20-1 combines with J gene TRBJ1-2; no firm D call. The CDR3 is made up of 12 amino acids. Germline V gene data show CDR1 as DFQATT and CDR2 as SNEGSKA (reference sequence). Trimming left V 0 bases short and J 8 bases short, with 10 bases between. In DNA, the CDR3 is TGCAGTGCTAGAGACAGTCGAGACGGCTACACCTTC. Translating gives CSARDSRDGYTF.

This clonotype was detected a few times. The chain employs TRBV27 and TRBJ2-7; D is uncertain. CDR3 length: 13 amino acids. CDR1 is MNHEY, CDR2 SMNVEV, per germline (reference sequence). The V gene lost 3 bases and the J gene lost 3 bases, with 9 bases spanning the gap. The CDR3 sequence: CASSFAVGYEQYV. In DNA, the CDR3 is TGTGCCAGCAGTTTCGCAGTGGGCTACGAGCAGTACGTC.

V and J are TRBV12-3 or TRBV12-4 and TRBJ2-5, with D perhaps TRBD1 (5 bases). V was clipped by 2 bases and J by 5 bases, with 12 bases between them. The CDR3 spans 14 residues. The CDR3 spells CASSLSLGAETQYF. CDR3 DNA: TGTGCCAGCAGTTTAAGCTTAGGGGCGGAGACCCAGTACTTC.

V usage is TRBV7-9 and J usage is TRBJ2-3; D possibly corresponds to TRBD1 (6 bases). The germline V gene has CDR1 SEHNR and CDR2 FQNEAQ (reference sequence). The CDR3 is 14 residues long. The V end lost 7 bases, the J end lost 4 bases, and 15 bases lay between the germline ends. CDR3 sequence (DNA): TGTGCCAGCATCGGACAGTATAGGTCAGATACGCAGTATTTT. It codes for CASIGQYRSDTQYF.

The rearrangement joins TRBV20-1 to TRBJ1-5; D unresolved. Germline V CDR1 and CDR2: DFQATT, SNEGSKA (reference sequence). Trimming stripped 0 bases from V and 0 bases from J, with 12 bases between. CDR3 length: 16 residues. This chain's CDR3 is CSARERSSRSNQPQHF. Written as DNA, the CDR3 is TGCAGTGCTAGAGAGAGGTCCAGCCGTAGCAATCAGCCCCAGCATTTT.

This chain links TRBV6-5 with TRBJ2-1, with 8 bases that match TRBD2. This CDR3 comprises 14 residues. CDR1 is MNHEY, CDR2 SVGAGI, per germline. V gave up 7 bases and J gave up 3 bases; unmatched junction bases: 5. CDR3 in DNA: TGTGCCAGCACCTCGGGGGGGGACTACAATGAGCAGTTCTTC. Its translation is CASTSGGDYNEQFF.

The chain has TRBV4-1 and TRBJ2-3; 14 nucleotides line up with TRBD2. The CDR3 covers 19 residues. V lost 3 bases and J lost 2; bases outside the gene matches: 10. Germline V lookup: CDR1 MGHRA, CDR2 YSYEKL. The CDR3 region is CASSHPPGLAGAPTDTQYF. Here the CDR3 DNA reads TGCGCCAGCAGCCACCCACCGGGACTAGCGGGGGCCCCCACAGATACGCAGTATTTT.

Only a few counts were recorded for this clonotype. The V and J genes are TRBV7-6 and TRBJ2-3, with 7 bases fitting TRBD2. Trimming removed 5 bases from V and 4 bases from J; junction bases left unmatched: 12. The CDR3 is 16 residues long. Germline V gene lookup returns CDR1 SGHVS and CDR2 FNYEAQ. The CDR3 DNA is TGTGCCAGCAGCCCTCTTGGGAGCGGGGCGGCAGATACGCAGTATTTT. It specifies CASSPLGSGAADTQYF.

V is TRBV5-4 and J is TRBJ2-7; possible D gene TRBD2, 5 bases. CDR3 length: 14 residues. Germline-derived CDR1 and CDR2 are SGHNT and YYREEE (reference sequence). V gave up 4 bases and J gave up 0 bases, with 11 bases separating them. The CDR3 sequence: CASSARVDSYEQYV. Here the CDR3 DNA reads TGTGCCAGCAGCGCGCGGGTGGACTCCTACGAGCAGTACGTC.

J is TRBJ2-2 and V is TRBV7-6; D is possibly TRBD1 or TRBD2 (5 bases each). Germline lookup yields CDR1 SGHVS and CDR2 FNYEAQ. V lost 3 bases and J lost 7, with 12 bases in between. The CDR3 is made up of 14 amino acids. CDR3 DNA: TGTGCCAGCAGCTTGGGGACGGTTCACGGGGAGCTGTTTTTT. The encoded protein is CASSLGTVHGELFF.

The V call is TRBV15, the J call TRBJ1-5; perhaps TRBD1 as D (6 bases). Germline V gene lookup returns CDR1 LNHNV and CDR2 YYDKDF (reference sequence). Trimming left V 3 bases short and J 6 bases short, with 12 bases between. The CDR3 is 14 amino acids. CDR3 nucleotide sequence: TGTGCCACCAGCAGTACAGGGATCGTTCAGCCCCAGCATTTT. It yields the protein CATSSTGIVQPQHF.

J is TRBJ1-2 and V is TRBV6-1; D remains ambiguous. Trimming shortened V by 1 base and J by 2 bases, and 14 bases separated the two germline ends. Germline V gives CDR1 MNHNS, CDR2 SASEGT. This CDR3 contains 16 residues. The CDR3 here is CASSEEYSLTNYGYTF. The DNA of the CDR3 is TGTGCCAGCAGTGAAGAGTACAGCCTAACCAACTATGGCTACACCTTC.

This rearrangement joins TRBV12-3 or TRBV12-4 to TRBJ2-2, with D possibly matching TRBD1 (5 bases). The CDR3 contains 16 residues. With 6 bases removed from V and 0 bases from J, the gap between germline ends came to 14 bases. CDR3 region: CASSLDTFANTGELFF. The CDR3, as DNA: TGTGCCAGCAGCCTGGACACGTTCGCGAACACCGGGGAGCTGTTTTTT.

A few counts support this clonotype. The chain is built from TRBV10-3 and TRBJ1-5; D is ambiguous. Trimming removed 3 bases from V and 0 bases from J, with 9 bases in between. The germline gives CDR1 ENHRY, CDR2 SYGVKD. The CDR3 is 15 residues long. DNA of the CDR3: TGTGCCATCAGTGATCTGGGGAATAGCAATCAGCCCCAGCATTTT. Encoded protein: CAISDLGNSNQPQHF.

This rearrangement joins TRBV7-9 to TRBJ2-4; no clear D gene. V was cut by 2 bases and J by 1 base, with 9 bases left in between. Germline V gene data show CDR1 as SEHNR and CDR2 as FQNEAQ (reference sequence). The CDR3 length is 15 residues. The CDR3, as DNA: TGTGCCAGCAGCTTAAGGCAGGAGGCCAAAAACATTCAGTACTTC. Translation gives CASSLRQEAKNIQYF.

This clonotype was recorded at least ten times. The chain recombines TRBV6-6 with TRBJ2-5; 8 bases match TRBD2. CDR3 length: 16 amino acids. The V gene's germline CDR1 is MNHNY and CDR2 SVGAGI (reference sequence). Germline trimming cut 2 bases from V and 2 bases from J; bases unmatched to any gene: 7. CDR3 coding DNA: TGTGCCAGCAGTTACAAGGCGGGGGGCCCGCAAGAGACCCAGTACTTC. Translated: CASSYKAGGPQETQYF.

This clonotype came up a few times. The rearrangement links TRBV7-9 to TRBJ1-5; no clear D gene. CDR1 and CDR2 from the germline V gene are SEHNR and FQNEAQ (reference sequence). The CDR3 spans 16 residues. The V end lost 1 base, the J end lost 3 bases, and 13 bases lay between the germline ends. CDR3 sequence: CASSLEVGLPNQPQHF. The DNA of the CDR3 is TGTGCCAGCAGCTTAGAGGTCGGGTTACCCAATCAGCCCCAGCATTTT.

The chain recombines TRBV2 with TRBJ1-2, with no clear D. The CDR3 is made up of 13 amino acids. V was shortened by 3 bases and J by 4 bases, with 9 bases between the two germline ends. Germline V gives CDR1 SNHLY, CDR2 FYNNEI. CDR3: CASSDGITYGYTF. The DNA for the CDR3 is TGTGCCAGCAGTGACGGTATTACCTATGGCTACACCTTC.

This clonotype occurred a few times. V is TRBV19 and J is TRBJ1-1; 7 positions agree with TRBD1. The germline CDR1 and CDR2 sequences are LNHDA and SQIVND (reference sequence). This CDR3 comprises 13 residues. V dropped 8 bases and J dropped 1; count of bases not matched to a gene: 4. CDR3 protein: CASLPGGNTEAFF. The CDR3 DNA reads as TGTGCCAGTCTCCCAGGGGGGAACACTGAAGCTTTCTTT.

This clonotype was counted only a few times. V is TRBV7-3 and J is TRBJ1-1, with unresolved D. The ends were cut back, 8 bases at V and 0 bases at J, with 19 bases in the middle. The germline gives CDR1 SGHTA, CDR2 FQGTGA. The CDR3 sequence is 16 residues long. The CDR3 reads CASQLNPGSLNTEAFF. CDR3 nucleotide sequence: TGTGCCAGCCAGCTTAACCCGGGGTCTTTGAACACTGAAGCTTTCTTT.

V usage is TRBV7-4 and J usage is TRBJ2-7; tentatively, D is TRBD2 (5 bases). Trimming left V 5 bases short and J 3 bases short, with 14 bases between. Germline CDR1 and CDR2: SGHVT and SQSDAQ. This CDR3 region has 14 residues. The CDR3 reads CASSPPGRVYEQYF. CDR3 coding DNA: TGTGCCAGCAGCCCCCCCGGGCGGGTCTACGAGCAGTACTTC.

This clonotype was detected a few times. The chain uses TRBV19 and TRBJ2-2; maybe TRBD2 (7 bases). This CDR3 has 13 amino acids. CDR1 and CDR2 (germline): LNHDA, SQIVND (reference sequence). V lost 7 bases and J lost 7, with 13 bases in between. CDR3 residues: CASKGGRLGELFF. In DNA form, the CDR3 reads TGTGCCAGTAAGGGGGGGCGCCTCGGGGAGCTGTTTTTT.